A selection of T cell receptor beta chains follows, all from one sample in a study of blood T cells in healthy people across ages. One entry per CDR3 protein, called by TCRdb with MiXCR from the 5' RACE reads. The table includes around 800,000 distinct CDR3 sequences, roughly 24% detected once. Separately, the same data were catalogued under a study of T cells of mothers and their children.

The sample consisted of blood. The receptors were gathered from a boy younger than 18 in good health. Both conserved end residues are part of each CDR3. A D gene is named only where the DNA matches it firmly. Clone size, where shown, is once, few, many, or a class for clones that have expanded.

clone_size	d_call	v_call	cdr3_length	j_call	cdr3_aa	cdr3_nt
once	TRBD2	TRBV20-1	14	TRBJ2-7	CSATKTSGSYEQYF	TGCAGTGCTACGAAAACTAGCGGGTCCTACGAGCAGTACTTC
.	.	TRBV28	16	TRBJ1-1	CASSLPSSRGYTEAFF	TGTGCCAGCAGTTTACCCTCTAGCAGGGGATACACTGAAGCTTTCTTT
.	.	TRBV4-2	12	TRBJ2-5	CASSQEGQTQYF	TGTGCCAGCAGCCAAGAAGGACAGACCCAGTACTTC
few	TRBD1	TRBV10-3	17	TRBJ2-2	CAISGNPTGARGGELFF	TGTGCCATCAGTGGGAACCCGACAGGGGCCAGGGGCGGGGAGCTGTTTTTT
few	.	TRBV15	12	TRBJ1-1	CATSRTRGEAFF	TGTGCCACCAGCAGGACCAGAGGGGAAGCTTTCTTT
.	TRBD1	TRBV18	18	TRBJ1-5	CASSPTGVLGNSNQPQHF	TGTGCCAGCTCACCAACAGGGGTCCTTGGAAATAGCAATCAGCCCCAGCATTTT
few	TRBD2	TRBV9	16	TRBJ2-1	CASTRGSGGSYNEQFF	TGTGCCAGCACCCGGGGTAGCGGGGGCTCCTACAATGAGCAGTTCTTC
few	TRBD2	TRBV20-1	15	TRBJ2-7	CSARLARGGAYEQYF	TGCAGTGCTAGGCTCGCCCGCGGGGGGGCCTACGAGCAGTACTTC
once	.	TRBV20-1	11	TRBJ1-2	CSARARQRDAF	TGCAGTGCTAGAGCTAGGCAACGGGACGCCTTC
few	.	TRBV20-1	11	TRBJ2-5	CSASQEETQYF	TGCAGTGCTAGTCAAGAAGAGACCCAGTACTTC
.	TRBD1	TRBV28	15	TRBJ2-5	CASSAGTALQETQYF	TGTGCCAGCAGTGCAGGGACAGCTTTACAAGAGACCCAGTACTTC
.	TRBD1	TRBV13	17	TRBJ2-3	CASSLEVGTGRTDTQYF	TGTGCCAGCAGCTTAGAGGTCGGGACAGGGCGCACAGATACGCAGTATTTT
.	.	TRBV10-3	14	TRBJ2-3	CATQNRRPTDTQYF	TGTGCCACCCAAAACAGGCGACCCACAGATACGCAGTATTTT
.	.	TRBV2	16	TRBJ1-5	CASSEADSQGNQPQHF	TGTGCCAGCAGTGAAGCGGACTCCCAGGGCAATCAGCCCCAGCATTTT
.	TRBD2	TRBV25-1	13	TRBJ2-5	CASSISGGQTQYF	TGTGCCAGCAGTATTAGCGGGGGGCAGACCCAGTACTTC
.	TRBD2	TRBV7-3	16	TRBJ2-5	CASSPNGAGGGETQYF	TGTGCCAGCAGCCCCAACGGAGCGGGGGGAGGGGAGACCCAGTACTTC
.	TRBD1	TRBV11-2	15	TRBJ1-6	CASSLGQGATSPLHF	TGTGCCAGCAGCCTTGGACAGGGGGCTACTTCACCCCTCCACTTT
.	.	TRBV29-1	14	TRBJ1-1	CSARAGGGGTEAFF	TGCAGCGCCCGAGCGGGGGGCGGGGGCACTGAAGCTTTCTTT
.	TRBD2	TRBV11-2	15	TRBJ2-2	CASSWRGGDTGELFF	TGTGCCAGCAGCTGGCGGGGGGGTGACACCGGGGAGCTGTTTTTT
.	TRBD1	TRBV11-2	15	TRBJ2-7	CASSLGGDSLYEQYF	TGTGCCAGCAGCTTAGGAGGGGACAGTCTCTACGAGCAGTACTTC
few	.	TRBV2	16	TRBJ2-1	CASRTHGGITNNEQFF	TGTGCCAGCAGGACCCACGGAGGAATCACCAACAATGAGCAGTTCTTC
.	.	TRBV9	14	TRBJ2-7	CASSVGWVEAEQYF	TGTGCCAGCAGCGTAGGTTGGGTAGAGGCCGAGCAGTACTTC
.	TRBD2	TRBV29-1	15	TRBJ2-5	CSVAGTSRDGETQYF	TGCAGCGTGGCCGGGACTAGCCGGGACGGAGAGACCCAGTACTTC
.	TRBD2	TRBV5-6	13	TRBJ2-4	CASGSGLANIQYF	TGTGCCAGCGGCTCCGGACTAGCAAACATTCAGTACTTC
few	.	TRBV7-9	15	TRBJ2-7	CASSSPGVVDYEQYF	TGTGCCAGCAGCTCCCCGGGAGTAGTAGACTACGAGCAGTACTTC
many	.	TRBV6-5	14	TRBJ1-3	CASSLLGPGNTIYF	TGTGCCAGCAGTCTCTTGGGGCCAGGAAACACCATATATTTT
.	.	TRBV11-2	14	TRBJ1-2	CASSQQAINYGYTF	TGTGCCAGCAGCCAACAGGCAATAAACTATGGCTACACCTTC
.	.	TRBV27	15	TRBJ2-6	CASSFFHSGANVLTF	TGTGCCAGCAGTTTCTTCCACTCTGGGGCCAACGTCCTGACTTTC
few	.	TRBV6-5	12	TRBJ2-5	CASTSFQETQYF	TGTGCCAGTACGTCCTTCCAAGAGACCCAGTACTTC
.	TRBD1	TRBV27	14	TRBJ2-5	CASSFRQGQGTQYF	TGTGCCAGCAGTTTTAGACAGGGGCAAGGGACCCAGTACTTC
.	.	TRBV12-3/TRBV12-4	18	TRBJ1-3	CASSLPGDWGRSGNTIYF	TGTGCCAGCAGTCTTCCCGGGGATTGGGGTCGGTCTGGAAACACCATATATTTT
.	TRBD2	TRBV19	14	TRBJ2-2	CASKGTSSSGELFF	TGTGCCAGTAAGGGGACTAGTTCTTCCGGGGAGCTGTTTTTT
.	.	TRBV6-5	14	TRBJ2-1	CASSYSRKAGEQFF	TGTGCCAGCAGTTACTCAAGAAAGGCCGGTGAGCAGTTCTTC
few	TRBD1	TRBV5-1	13	TRBJ2-1	CASSSPGGDEQFF	TGCGCCAGCAGCTCCCCAGGGGGCGATGAGCAGTTCTTC
.	.	TRBV5-5	14	TRBJ2-5	CASSLDGRLGTQYF	TGTGCCAGCAGCTTGGATGGCCGCCTTGGGACCCAGTACTTC